One sample yielded the 28 T cell receptor beta chains listed below, sequenced in a study of blood T cell repertoires in COVID-19. Only in-frame clones appear in the TCRdb table, and some are missing; sequencing was by immunoSEQ multiplex PCR. The sample consists of about 38,000 clones, 85% to 90% of them appearing once. Sequenced sample: peripheral blood. The receptors originated from a man aged 55 to 70 with active or convalescent COVID-19.

The CDR3 loop is CASSPKRYSQNSYEQYF. CDR3 in DNA: TGCGCCAGCAGCCCTAAGCGGTATAGCCAGAACTCCTACGAGCAGTACTTC. The V and J genes are TRBV5-1 and TRBJ2-7; TRBD2 might be the D (5 bases). Germline V gene data show CDR1 as SGHRS and CDR2 as YFSETQ. The ends were cut back, 4 bases at V and 0 bases at J, with 20 bases in the middle. The CDR3 sequence is 17 residues long.

The genes are TRBV6-6 and TRBJ2-5; the match to TRBD2 covers 12 bases. V lost 5 bases to trimming and J lost 5 bases; unmatched junction nucleotides: 12. In germline, CDR1 is MNHNY, CDR2 SVGAGI (reference sequence). The CDR3 runs to 17 residues. The CDR3 coding sequence is TGTGCCAGCAGTGGATCGACTAGCGGGAGTTTAAAGGAGACCCAGTACTTC. This codes for CASSGSTSGSLKETQYF.

The chain couples TRBV10-1 to TRBJ2-1, with D perhaps matching TRBD2 (6 bases). V lost 3 bases to trimming and J lost 7 bases, with 10 bases between them. Germline CDR1 is WNHNN and CDR2 is SYGVQD (reference sequence). This CDR3 has 13 residues. As DNA, the CDR3 is TGCGCCAGCAGTGAAGCGGGCGTAAATGAGCAGTTCTTC. Translating it yields CASSEAGVNEQFF.

The chain recombines TRBV2 with TRBJ2-5; D is unclear. The CDR3 runs to 14 residues. Germline CDR1 and CDR2: SNHLY and FYNNEI. V lost 6 bases and J lost 3, with 14 bases in between. The CDR3 bases are TGTGCCAGCAGAGAGCGTAGGTTTGAAGAGACCCAGTACTTC. This codes for CASRERRFEETQYF. Complete variable domain (other parts from reference TRBV2 and TRBJ2-5): EPEVTQTPSHQVTQMGQEVILRCVPISNHLYFYWYRQILGQKVEFLVSFYNNEISEKSEIFDDQFSVERPDGSNFTLKIRSTKLEDSAMYFCASRERRFEETQYFGPGTRLLVL.

The chain is built from TRBV3-1 (or the pseudogene TRBV3-2) and TRBJ2-1; D is unresolved. The CDR3 has 12 residues. From germline, CDR1 is LGHDT and CDR2 YNNKEL (reference sequence). The V and J ends lost 1 base and 4 bases respectively, with 2 bases between them. The CDR3 is CASSQVYNEQFF. The CDR3 DNA reads TGTGCCAGCAGCCAAGTATACAATGAGCAGTTCTTC.

This chain links TRBV9 with TRBJ1-5; D is uncertain. The germline V gene has CDR1 SGDLS and CDR2 YYNGEE. The CDR3 is 15 residues long. Trimming took 4 bases from V and 0 from J, leaving 11 bases between them. CDR3 DNA: TGTGCCAGCAGCCCCCCCCCGTATAGCAATCAGCCCCAGCATTTT. Encoded protein: CASSPPPYSNQPQHF.

CDR3 loop: CASSVLDRQETQYF. The DNA for the CDR3 is TGTGCCAGCAGCGTACTAGACAGACAAGAGACCCAGTACTTC. The rearrangement uses TRBV9 and TRBJ2-5; a possible D gene is TRBD1 (5 bases). This CDR3 region has 14 residues. Germline V gives CDR1 SGDLS, CDR2 YYNGEE. V was trimmed by 1 base and J by 2 bases, leaving 9 bases between them.

The chain is built from TRBV28 and TRBJ2-1; 9 nucleotides align to TRBD1. The CDR3 contains 17 residues. Germline V gene data show CDR1 as MDHEN and CDR2 as SYDVKM. Germline trimming cut 6 bases from V and 6 bases from J; bases unmatched to any gene: 15. CDR3 nucleotides: TGTGCCAGCAGCCCCTATCCCGGGACAGGGAGGGTCAATGAGCAGTTCTTC. Protein sequence: CASSPYPGTGRVNEQFF.

The chain employs TRBV5-6 and TRBJ2-1; no firm D call. Germline CDR1 SGHDT, CDR2 YYEEEE. This CDR3 is built from 11 residues. Between the trimmed V and J ends, which lost 4 bases and 8 bases, there was a span of 7 bases. The CDR3 DNA reads TGTGCCAGCAGCATAGGAGATGAGCAGTTCTTC. It specifies CASSIGDEQFF.

CDR3 sequence: CASSEQANTEAFF. The CDR3 DNA reads as TGTGCCAGCAGTGAACAGGCGAACACTGAAGCTTTCTTT. The chain combines TRBV6-4 with TRBJ1-1; maybe TRBD1 (5 bases). The CDR3 is 13 residues long. Germline assignment: CDR1 MRHNA and CDR2 SNTAGT. The V gene lost 3 bases and the J gene lost 1 base, with 6 bases spanning the gap.

This chain joins TRBV7-9 and TRBJ2-5; 8 nucleotides line up with TRBD1. CDR1 is SEHNR and CDR2 is FQNEAQ in the germline V gene (reference sequence). V shed 5 bases, J shed 3 bases, and the junction held 5 bases outside the gene matches. The CDR3 has 14 residues. CDR3 residues: CASSTDRGKETQYF. CDR3 in DNA: TGTGCCAGCAGCACCGACAGGGGCAAAGAGACCCAGTACTTC.

The chain employs TRBV19 and TRBJ2-7, with unresolved D. This CDR3 spans 13 amino acids. V was cut by 3 bases and J by 1 base, with 7 bases left in between. Germline CDR1 LNHDA, CDR2 SQIVND (reference sequence). Here the CDR3 reads CASSITLSYEQYF. The CDR3 coding sequence is TGTGCCAGTAGTATCACTCTGTCCTACGAGCAGTACTTC.

This chain connects TRBV7-8 to TRBJ2-5, with D hard to call. The CDR3 runs 14 residues. CDR1 is SGHVS, CDR2 FQNEAQ, per germline. Trimming took 1 base from V and 2 from J, leaving 8 bases between them. This CDR3 is CASSLVSRQETQYF. CDR3 DNA: TGTGCCAGCAGCTTAGTTTCCAGGCAAGAGACCCAGTACTTC.

This chain uses TRBV5-1 with TRBJ2-1; possibly TRBD1 for D (6 bases). Trimming removed 0 bases from V and 8 bases from J, with 21 bases in between. Germline V CDR1 and CDR2: SGHRS, YFSETQ. The CDR3 is made up of 17 amino acids. The CDR3 protein is CASSLAGQWPDGDEQFF. The CDR3 nucleotides are TGCGCCAGCAGCTTGGCTGGACAGTGGCCCGACGGGGATGAGCAGTTCTTC. Combining the CDR3 with reference TRBV5-1 and TRBJ2-1 gives the whole variable domain KAGVTQTPRYLIKTRGQQVTLSCSPISGHRSVSWYQQTPGQGLQFLFEYFSETQRNKGNFPGRFSGRQFSNSRSEMNVSTLELGDSALYLCASSLAGQWPDGDEQFFGPGTRLTVL.

CDR3 coding DNA: TGTGCCAGCAGCCGCCTTACACGCCGAGGGGGTTACGAGCAGTACTTC. It translates to CASSRLTRRGGYEQYF. This rearrangement joins TRBV7-2 to TRBJ2-7; a weak D match, TRBD1 (6 bases). The germline V gene has CDR1 SGHTA and CDR2 FQGNSA. The CDR3 runs 16 residues. Trimming shortened V by 5 bases and J by 4 bases, and 21 bases separated the two germline ends.

The V call is TRBV25-1, the J call TRBJ2-3, with D possibly matching TRBD1 (5 bases). Germline CDR1 reads MGHDK; CDR2 reads SYGVNS. CDR3 length: 14 amino acids. V was shortened by 3 bases and J by 1 base, with 8 bases between the two germline ends. The CDR3 is CASSDREGTDTQYF. The CDR3 nucleotides are TGTGCCAGCAGTGACAGGGAAGGCACAGATACGCAGTATTTT.

The V call is TRBV7-2, the J call TRBJ2-5; D possibly corresponds to TRBD2 (6 bases). The germline V gene has CDR1 SGHTA and CDR2 FQGNSA. Trimming shortened V by 4 bases and J by 2 bases, and 17 bases separated the two germline ends. This CDR3 spans 16 amino acids. Written as DNA, the CDR3 is TGTGCCAGCAGCTCCTCTCGGGGGTGGGGACAAGAGACCCAGTACTTC. Protein sequence: CASSSSRGWGQETQYF.

V and J are TRBV28 and TRBJ2-7, with D possibly matching TRBD1 (7 bases). This CDR3 has 21 residues. V shed 6 bases and J shed 3 bases, with 36 bases lying between them. In germline, CDR1 is MDHEN, CDR2 SYDVKM. The CDR3, as DNA: TGTGCCAGCAGCCCAGGGGGGTCGTCTTGGGGGGCCCCCACAAGCCTCTACGAGCAGTACTTC. This sequence encodes CASSPGGSSWGAPTSLYEQYF.

The chain has TRBV27 and TRBJ2-1, with 10 positions matching TRBD2. The CDR3 loop spans 15 amino acids. The V and J ends lost 5 bases and 0 bases, in that order; junction bases with no gene match: 1. Germline V gives CDR1 MNHEY, CDR2 SMNVEV (reference sequence). This chain's CDR3 is CASSLAGVSYNEQFF. CDR3 sequence (DNA): TGTGCCAGCAGTCTAGCGGGGGTCTCCTACAATGAGCAGTTCTTC.

The chain employs TRBV7-9 and TRBJ2-1; no reliable D call. Germline values: CDR1 SEHNR, CDR2 FQNEAQ (reference sequence). The CDR3 has 12 amino acids. V shed 5 bases and J shed 6 bases, with 8 bases lying between them. The CDR3 loop is CASSPPGNEQFF. The CDR3 DNA follows: TGTGCCAGCAGCCCCCCGGGCAATGAGCAGTTCTTC.

The chain couples TRBV3-1 (or the pseudogene TRBV3-2) to TRBJ2-5, with 9 bases matching TRBD2. CDR1 and CDR2 from the germline V gene are LGHDT and YNNKEL (reference sequence). This CDR3 is 16 amino acids long. With V trimmed by 2 bases and J by 2 bases, 6 bases remained unmatched. The CDR3 coding sequence is TGTGCCAGCAGCCAATGGTCTAGCGGGAAACAAGAGACCCAGTACTTC. Translated: CASSQWSSGKQETQYF.

This rearrangement joins TRBV29-1 to TRBJ2-2, with 10 nucleotides matching TRBD2. There are 15 residues in the CDR3. J was trimmed by 6 bases and V by 5 bases; bases with no gene match: 9. Germline V gives CDR1 SQVTM, CDR2 ANQGSEA. The CDR3: CSVLPAGGPSGELFF. DNA for the CDR3: TGCAGCGTTCTTCCAGCGGGAGGGCCTTCCGGGGAGCTGTTTTTT.

The chain carries TRBV6-5 and TRBJ1-1; no clear D gene. This CDR3 contains 13 residues. The V gene's germline CDR1 is MNHEY and CDR2 SVGAGI. With 6 bases removed from V and 0 bases from J, the gap between germline ends came to 8 bases. The CDR3: CASSIQVNTEAFF. For the CDR3, the DNA is TGTGCCAGCAGCATACAAGTGAACACTGAAGCTTTCTTT.

The rearrangement links TRBV5-1 to TRBJ1-4; 8 bases line up with TRBD1. Per germline, CDR1 SGHRS and CDR2 YFSETQ. This CDR3 has 14 residues. V dropped 4 bases and J dropped 5; count of bases not matched to a gene: 4. CDR3 loop: CASSPRTGNEKLFF. In nucleotides, the CDR3 is TGCGCCAGCAGCCCCCGGACAGGGAATGAAAAACTGTTTTTT.

The J gene is TRBJ2-7, the V gene TRBV7-2; unclear D gene. The V gene's germline CDR1 is SGHTA and CDR2 FQGNSA. Trimming pared 4 bases from V and 3 bases from J, leaving 4 bases between. The CDR3 consists of 11 residues. DNA for the CDR3: TGTGCCAGCAGCTACAACTACGAGCAGTACTTC. Its translation is CASSYNYEQYF.

The chain joins TRBV6-6 to TRBJ1-2; the D is unclear. This CDR3 has 15 residues. Germline V lookup: CDR1 MNHNY, CDR2 SVGAGI (reference sequence). The germline V and J ends were trimmed by 6 bases and 3 bases, with 17 bases remaining between them. CDR3 in DNA: TGTGCCAGCAGGATGGATGGAAGCGTGGACTATGGCTACACCTTC. This encodes CASRMDGSVDYGYTF.

This chain joins TRBV19 and TRBJ2-6; maybe TRBD2 (6 bases). Per the germline V gene, CDR1 is LNHDA and CDR2 is SQIVND (reference sequence). Between the trimmed V and J ends, which lost 3 bases and 3 bases, there was a span of 9 bases. The CDR3 is 15 residues long. The CDR3 DNA reads TGTGCCAGTAGTATCGGGGGATTTGGGGCCAACGTCCTGACTTTC. Protein sequence: CASSIGGFGANVLTF.

V gene TRBV4-1 combines with J gene TRBJ2-2; 7 bases line up with TRBD1. The CDR3 runs to 20 residues. The V segment lost 2 bases and the J segment 3 bases; nucleotides outside the gene matches: 18. Per the germline V gene, CDR1 is MGHRA and CDR2 is YSYEKL. CDR3 coding DNA: TGCGCCAGCAGCCAACTACTGATGGGACAGATGAATTGGGACACCGGGGAGCTGTTTTTT. Amino acid sequence: CASSQLLMGQMNWDTGELFF.